Detailed here is one TCR beta chain. One end of the junction is discordant with germline, which a read error may explain. These data originate in a study of blood T cell repertoires in COVID-19. Profiled with immunoSEQ multiplex PCR; TCRdb holds only in-frame clones, not every one. Of some 180,000 clones in the sample, 82% are singletons; the top ten hold about 7.8%. CDR1 SGHAT and CDR2 FQDESV come from the germline V gene (reference sequence). There are 16 residues in the CDR3. This clonotype was obtained from a woman in her sixties or seventies with COVID-19, enrolled during active disease. The sequencing sample was made of peripheral blood. The chain carries TRBV11-1 and TRBJ2-7, with D possibly being TRBD1 (6 bases). This CDR3 reads CANSFQGQPNLYEQYF. In nucleotides, the CDR3 is TGTGCCAACAGCTTCCAGGGACAACCGAACCTCTACGAGCAGTACTTC.